These T cell receptor beta chains were read from a single sample in a study of CD8 T cells in Susac syndrome. Via MiXCR, TCRdb re-called the immunoSEQ multiplex PCR reads, giving one row per CDR3 protein. The sample lists about 240,000 distinct CDR3 sequences, about 96% occurring once. The sample comprised CD4+ T cells from PBMCs. The receptors were gathered from a human donor with Susac syndrome. Both conserved end residues are part of each CDR3. Each record gives: V gene, D gene, J gene, clone size, CDR3 protein, CDR3 DNA. D genes are given only for firm matches. Expanded clones get a size class; other rows say once, few or many, or leave the size out.

v_gene: TRBV9
d_gene: .
j_gene: TRBJ2-7
abundance: .
CDR3aa: CASSVGSGAGYEQYF
CDR3nt: TGTGCCAGCAGCGTAGGGTCGGGAGCAGGCTACGAGCAGTACTTC

v_gene: TRBV20-1
d_gene: .
j_gene: TRBJ1-4
abundance: .
CDR3aa: CSAGSWGLNEKLFF
CDR3nt: TGCAGTGCGGGGTCTTGGGGCCTTAATGAAAAACTGTTTTTT

v_gene: TRBV9
d_gene: .
j_gene: TRBJ2-2
abundance: .
CDR3aa: CASSGAQGPAGELFF
CDR3nt: TGTGCCAGCAGCGGCGCACAGGGACCCGCCGGGGAGCTGTTTTTT

v_gene: TRBV7-9
d_gene: TRBD2
j_gene: TRBJ2-1
abundance: .
CDR3aa: CASDPGAGVQNEQFF
CDR3nt: TGTGCCAGCGATCCTGGAGCGGGAGTTCAAAATGAGCAGTTCTTC

v_gene: TRBV20-1
d_gene: TRBD1
j_gene: TRBJ2-7
abundance: .
CDR3aa: CSAGQGVAYEQYF
CDR3nt: TGCAGTGCTGGACAGGGGGTGGCCTACGAGCAGTACTTC

v_gene: TRBV6-5
d_gene: .
j_gene: TRBJ2-1
abundance: .
CDR3aa: CASSYKRFMNNEQFF
CDR3nt: TGTGCCAGCAGTTACAAGCGCTTCATGAACAATGAGCAGTTCTTC

v_gene: TRBV7-7
d_gene: .
j_gene: TRBJ2-5
abundance: .
CDR3aa: CASSRPGETQYF
CDR3nt: TGTGCTAGCAGCCGCCCGGGAGAGACCCAGTACTTC

v_gene: TRBV29-1
d_gene: .
j_gene: TRBJ1-1
abundance: .
CDR3aa: CSGGQRMNTEAFF
CDR3nt: TGCAGCGGTGGACAGAGGATGAACACTGAAGCTTTCTTT

v_gene: TRBV7-2
d_gene: .
j_gene: TRBJ2-3
abundance: .
CDR3aa: CARRGPSTDTQYF
CDR3nt: TGTGCCAGACGGGGCCCTAGCACAGATACGCAGTATTTT

v_gene: TRBV4-1
d_gene: .
j_gene: TRBJ2-2
abundance: .
CDR3aa: CASSQVAVLTGELFF
CDR3nt: TGCGCCAGCAGCCAGGTCGCGGTCCTCACCGGGGAGCTGTTTTTT

v_gene: TRBV20-1
d_gene: .
j_gene: TRBJ2-2
abundance: .
CDR3aa: CSARRIDGIRRELFF
CDR3nt: TGCAGTGCTAGACGAATAGACGGGATACGCAGGGAGCTGTTTTTT

v_gene: TRBV2
d_gene: TRBD1
j_gene: TRBJ1-2
abundance: .
CDR3aa: CASSARDSGYTF
CDR3nt: TGTGCCAGCAGCGCCCGGGACAGTGGCTACACCTTC

v_gene: TRBV6-6
d_gene: .
j_gene: TRBJ2-7
abundance: .
CDR3aa: CASMRTTYEQYF
CDR3nt: TGTGCCAGCATGCGCACCACCTACGAGCAGTACTTC

v_gene: TRBV3-1
d_gene: .
j_gene: TRBJ2-7
abundance: .
CDR3aa: CASSHQRVNSSYEQYF
CDR3nt: TGTGCCAGCAGCCACCAGCGGGTTAACAGCTCCTACGAGCAGTACTTC

v_gene: TRBV5-1
d_gene: TRBD1
j_gene: TRBJ2-7
abundance: .
CDR3aa: CASSSLTGSLSEQYF
CDR3nt: TGCGCCAGCAGCTCGCTGACAGGGTCGTTAAGCGAGCAGTACTTC

v_gene: TRBV20-1
d_gene: .
j_gene: TRBJ2-3
abundance: .
CDR3aa: CSARVAGSTDTQYF
CDR3nt: TGCAGTGCTAGAGTTGCGGGAAGCACAGATACGCAGTATTTT

v_gene: TRBV12-5
d_gene: .
j_gene: TRBJ2-5
abundance: .
CDR3aa: CASGLPPSETQYF
CDR3nt: TGTGCTAGTGGTTTGCCCCCCTCAGAGACCCAGTACTTC

v_gene: TRBV29-1
d_gene: .
j_gene: TRBJ2-7
abundance: few
CDR3aa: CSTGTPYEQYF
CDR3nt: TGCAGCACCGGGACCCCCTACGAGCAGTACTTC

v_gene: TRBV29-1
d_gene: .
j_gene: TRBJ1-5
abundance: once
CDR3aa: CSVEGSNQPQHF
CDR3nt: TGCAGCGTTGAGGGGTCAAATCAGCCCCAGCATTTT

v_gene: TRBV18
d_gene: .
j_gene: TRBJ2-3
abundance: .
CDR3aa: CASSPPMGTDTQYF
CDR3nt: TGTGCCAGCTCACCACCGATGGGCACAGATACGCAGTATTTT

v_gene: TRBV9
d_gene: .
j_gene: TRBJ2-7
abundance: .
CDR3aa: CASSVGSSSGRSEQYF
CDR3nt: TGTGCCAGCAGCGTAGGGAGCTCGTCGGGACGGTCCGAGCAGTACTTC

v_gene: TRBV28
d_gene: .
j_gene: TRBJ2-7
abundance: .
CDR3aa: CASRGIYEQYF
CDR3nt: TGTGCCAGCAGGGGTATCTACGAGCAGTACTTC

v_gene: TRBV4-1
d_gene: .
j_gene: TRBJ2-7
abundance: .
CDR3aa: CASSLPSRDSYEQYF
CDR3nt: TGCGCCAGCAGCCTACCCTCCCGAGACTCCTACGAGCAGTACTTC

v_gene: TRBV9
d_gene: .
j_gene: TRBJ2-1
abundance: .
CDR3aa: CASSLSSGEQFF
CDR3nt: TGTGCCAGCAGCCTAAGCTCCGGTGAGCAGTTCTTC

v_gene: TRBV29-1
d_gene: .
j_gene: TRBJ2-6
abundance: once
CDR3aa: CSAGHGGSGANVLTF
CDR3nt: TGCAGCGCCGGACATGGTGGCTCTGGGGCCAACGTCCTGACTTTC

v_gene: TRBV25-1
d_gene: .
j_gene: TRBJ2-7
abundance: .
CDR3aa: CASSGFTYEQYF
CDR3nt: TGTGCCAGCAGTGGGTTCACCTACGAGCAGTACTTC

v_gene: TRBV12-3/TRBV12-4
d_gene: .
j_gene: TRBJ1-5
abundance: .
CDR3aa: CASSFPSRSPYQPQHF
CDR3nt: TGTGCCAGCAGTTTCCCGAGCCGCAGCCCATATCAGCCCCAGCATTTT

v_gene: TRBV6-6
d_gene: .
j_gene: TRBJ1-1
abundance: .
CDR3aa: CASLGGVNTEAFF
CDR3nt: TGTGCCAGCCTCGGCGGAGTGAACACTGAAGCTTTCTTT

v_gene: TRBV3-1
d_gene: .
j_gene: TRBJ2-7
abundance: .
CDR3aa: CASSPTTLRDEQYF
CDR3nt: TGTGCCAGCAGCCCCACCACCCTAAGGGACGAGCAGTACTTC

v_gene: TRBV28
d_gene: TRBD2
j_gene: TRBJ2-5
abundance: .
CDR3aa: CASSPHGRARIKTQYF
CDR3nt: TGTGCCAGCAGTCCCCACGGGAGGGCCCGTATAAAGACCCAGTACTTC

v_gene: TRBV12-3/TRBV12-4
d_gene: .
j_gene: TRBJ2-7
abundance: .
CDR3aa: CASRGGPRGYEQYF
CDR3nt: TGTGCCAGCAGGGGGGGCCCCAGGGGGTACGAGCAGTACTTC

v_gene: TRBV7-8
d_gene: .
j_gene: TRBJ2-1
abundance: .
CDR3aa: CASSPFGLRNEQFF
CDR3nt: TGTGCCAGCAGCCCTTTCGGGCTACGGAATGAGCAGTTCTTC

v_gene: TRBV27
d_gene: TRBD2
j_gene: TRBJ2-7
abundance: once
CDR3aa: CASTFRLAGAYEQYF
CDR3nt: TGTGCCAGCACCTTCCGTCTAGCGGGCGCCTACGAGCAGTACTTC

v_gene: TRBV15
d_gene: .
j_gene: TRBJ1-5
abundance: .
CDR3aa: CATSREGRLSNQPQHF
CDR3nt: TGTGCCACCAGCAGAGAGGGCCGGCTAAGCAATCAGCCCCAGCATTTT

v_gene: TRBV18
d_gene: .
j_gene: TRBJ2-5
abundance: .
CDR3aa: CASSSTEVLTQYF
CDR3nt: TGTGCCAGCTCATCGACAGAGGTCTTGACCCAGTACTTC

v_gene: TRBV29-1
d_gene: .
j_gene: TRBJ2-3
abundance: .
CDR3aa: CSVDGWRPDLVTDTQYF
CDR3nt: TGCAGCGTTGACGGGTGGAGACCCGATTTGGTCACAGATACGCAGTATTTT

v_gene: TRBV29-1
d_gene: .
j_gene: TRBJ1-1
abundance: once
CDR3aa: CSAKGGTEAFF
CDR3nt: TGCAGCGCCAAAGGGGGCACTGAAGCTTTCTTT

v_gene: TRBV18
d_gene: TRBD2
j_gene: TRBJ2-1
abundance: .
CDR3aa: CASSPPSGSSYNEQFF
CDR3nt: TGTGCCAGCTCACCTCCTAGCGGGAGCTCCTACAATGAGCAGTTCTTC

v_gene: TRBV25-1
d_gene: .
j_gene: TRBJ2-7
abundance: .
CDR3aa: CASSAWTETGEQYF
CDR3nt: TGTGCCAGCAGTGCCTGGACAGAAACGGGGGAGCAGTACTTC

v_gene: TRBV4-2
d_gene: TRBD2
j_gene: TRBJ2-1
abundance: .
CDR3aa: CASSQVGSGRVFF
CDR3nt: TGTGCCAGCAGCCAAGTAGGGAGCGGGAGGGTGTTCTTC

v_gene: TRBV12-3/TRBV12-4
d_gene: .
j_gene: TRBJ2-1
abundance: .
CDR3aa: CATAFLYNEQFF
CDR3nt: TGTGCGACTGCTTTTCTCTACAATGAGCAGTTCTTC

v_gene: TRBV30
d_gene: .
j_gene: TRBJ2-5
abundance: .
CDR3aa: CAWSVQGSSKTQYF
CDR3nt: TGTGCCTGGAGTGTACAGGGCAGCTCGAAGACCCAGTACTTC

v_gene: TRBV28
d_gene: .
j_gene: TRBJ1-5
abundance: .
CDR3aa: CASRGSNQPQHF
CDR3nt: TGTGCCAGCAGGGGCAGTAATCAGCCCCAGCATTTT

v_gene: TRBV15
d_gene: .
j_gene: TRBJ2-3
abundance: .
CDR3aa: CATSRESWGRTQYF
CDR3nt: TGTGCCACCAGCAGAGAGAGTTGGGGACGTACGCAGTATTTT

v_gene: TRBV29-1
d_gene: TRBD1
j_gene: TRBJ1-5
abundance: .
CDR3aa: CSVRDRDINQPQHF
CDR3nt: TGCAGCGTGAGGGACAGGGACATCAATCAGCCCCAGCATTTT

v_gene: TRBV11-2
d_gene: TRBD2
j_gene: TRBJ2-1
abundance: .
CDR3aa: CASSLDRLASGSWEQFF
CDR3nt: TGTGCCAGCAGCTTAGACAGGCTGGCTAGCGGGAGCTGGGAGCAGTTCTTC

v_gene: TRBV4-2
d_gene: TRBD1
j_gene: TRBJ2-5
abundance: .
CDR3aa: CASSQGGQGRAETQYF
CDR3nt: TGTGCCAGCAGCCAAGGGGGACAGGGTCGCGCAGAGACCCAGTACTTC